This T cell receptor (beta chain) was found in a study of cytomegalovirus exposure and HLA in healthy donors. Study results and limitations: Accurate prediction of most subjects' HLA-A and HLA-B alleles from TCR beta sequences was reported. The study dropped some indistinguishable V segments, TRBV6-2 and TRBV6-3 among them. Three chains linked to CMV were shown in vitro to be specific for CMV antigens.

J gave up 4 bases and V 3 bases, and 11 bases lay outside the gene matches. The CDR3 extends over 19 amino acids. Germline values: CDR1 LNHNV, CDR2 YYDKDF (reference sequence). For this clone: Its antigen is not known.

In the PCR, 60 Vbeta and 13 Jbeta primers were used. Authors' processing steps: Roughly 10 million shared chains were among some 80 million unique TCR beta chains counted in a later analysis. Some clones are missing from TCRdb's copy, which holds only in-frame ones; the method was immunoSEQ multiplex PCR. V and J calls plus clone size are reproduced from that table; the DNA served to infer D and trimming. The sample gives 180,000 or so clones, about 88% of which show up once; approximately 0.31% is in the top ten. This receptor was obtained from a woman between 25 and 40 years old in good health and CMV-seronegative. The chain combines TRBV15 with TRBJ2-1, with 14 bases aligning to TRBD2. The sequenced material came from PBMCs. DNA for the CDR3: TGTGCCACCAGCAGGGACTCCGGGACTAGCGGGAGTGTGTACAATGAGCAGTTCTTC. This translates into CATSRDSGTSGSVYNEQFF. Drawing the rest from reference TRBV15 and TRBJ2-1, the complete variable domain is DAMVIQNPRYQVTQFGKPVTLSCSQTLNHNVMYWYQQKSSQAPKLLFHYYDKDFNNEADTPDNFQSRRPNTSFCFLDIRSPGLGDTAMYLCATSRDSGTSGSVYNEQFFGPGTRLTVL.